The T cell receptor beta chain described here comes from a study of blood T cell repertoires in COVID-19. Using immunoSEQ multiplex PCR, the repertoire was profiled, and TCRdb retains in-frame clones only, with some absent. The sample records roughly 97,000 clones, roughly four fifths being singletons. The CDR3 length is 14 residues. The germline V gene encodes CDR1 MDHEN and CDR2 SYDVKM. V gave up 10 bases and J gave up 3 bases; unmatched junction bases: 10. Sequenced input: peripheral blood. The chain links TRBV28 to TRBJ2-7; 9 bases are shared with TRBD2. This clonotype originated in a man aged 65 to 85 with acute or convalescent COVID-19. CDR3 residues: CATTGVAGDYEQYF. For the CDR3, the DNA is TGTGCCACCACGGGGGTAGCGGGAGACTACGAGCAGTACTTC.